The 4 T cell receptor beta chains given below trace back to one sample, sequenced in a study of blood T cell repertoires in COVID-19. Clones were read by immunoSEQ multiplex PCR, and TCRdb kept only the in-frame ones, dropping some. The data hold over 150,000 clones, with 65% to 90% observed a single time. The sequencing sample was made of peripheral blood. The receptors come from a human donor in a cohort sampled during active COVID-19.

The chain has TRBV19 and TRBJ2-3; TRBD2 matches at 9 bases. Trimming cost V 1 base and J 0 bases; bases outside gene matches: 2. The germline V gene encodes CDR1 LNHDA and CDR2 SQIVND (reference sequence). This CDR3 is 16 amino acids long. CDR3 sequence (DNA): TGTGCCAGTAGTATAGGGCTAGCGGGAAGCACAGATACGCAGTATTTT. Translation gives CASSIGLAGSTDTQYF.

The chain joins TRBV28 to TRBJ1-5; D is ambiguous. The CDR3 extends over 15 amino acids. Germline loops: CDR1 MDHEN, CDR2 SYDVKM. The V end lost 4 bases, the J end lost 0 bases, and 10 bases lay between the germline ends. The CDR3 nucleotides read TGTGCCAGCAGTTATGACATGGGTAGCAATCAGCCCCAGCATTTT. Translated: CASSYDMGSNQPQHF.

The V call is TRBV19, the J call TRBJ2-7, with 12 bases matching TRBD2. This CDR3 region has 15 residues. Germline CDR1 LNHDA, CDR2 SQIVND (reference sequence). V lost 5 bases, J lost 7 bases, and 9 bases stayed unmatched. CDR3 nucleotides: TGTGCCAGTAGTGTTACGACTAGCGGGAGAGGGGAGCAGTACTTC. This translates into CASSVTTSGRGEQYF. The full variable domain, its missing parts supplied by reference TRBV19 and TRBJ2-7, is DGGITQSPKYLFRKEGQNVTLSCEQNLNHDAMYWYRQDPGQGLRLIYYSQIVNDFQKGDIAEGYSVSREKKESFPLTVTSAQKNPTAFYLCASSVTTSGRGEQYFGPGTRLTVT.

The V call is TRBV2, the J call TRBJ2-5; 14 bases map to TRBD2. After removal of 6 bases from V and 7 bases from J, the junction contained 10 bases not matched to a gene. The CDR3 has 16 amino acids. Per germline, CDR1 SNHLY and CDR2 FYNNEI. This CDR3 reads CASRGTSGRFGATQYF. For the CDR3, the DNA is TGTGCCAGCAGGGGGACTAGCGGGAGATTCGGCGCGACCCAGTACTTC.